A selection of T cell receptor beta chains follows, all from one sample in a study of cytomegalovirus exposure and HLA in healthy donors. Profiled with immunoSEQ multiplex PCR; TCRdb holds only in-frame clones, not every one. This table has 100,000 to 120,000 clones, less than 85% appearing once. The material sequenced was PBMCs. These receptors all stem from a man under 40 in good health and CMV-seropositive. Both conserved end residues are part of each CDR3. A D gene is named only where the DNA matches it firmly.

>TRBD1|TRBV4-1|14
CASSQGQGSYEQYF
>-|TRBV7-2|17
CASSLAGVPYLGNTIYF
>TRBD2|TRBV23-1|16
CASRLPLAGGSYEQYF
>TRBD1|TRBV7-2|14
CASSFTGGYNEQFF
>-|TRBV18|13
CASSPMRAGGYTF
>-|TRBV19|13
CASRYPINEKLFF
>-|TRBV28|17
CASSSAGAVGPNTEAFF
>TRBD2|TRBV5-1|16
CASSPRLAGGFETQYF
>TRBD2|TRBV4-1|16
CASSHLLAGSTDTQYF
>-|TRBV9|15
CASSATGTTNEKLFF
>-|TRBV18|15
CASSARRGEPTEAFF
>TRBD1|TRBV18|14
CASSAGTGSYEQYF
>-|TRBV6-1|13
CASRQQGTDTQYF
>TRBD1|TRBV19|17
CASSPRAGGPQNTEAFF
>-|TRBV28|13
CASRTRTLYEQYF
>-|TRBV29-1|14
CSAQNVLQGTEAFF
>-|TRBV27|19
CASSPFRGWESSGANVLAF
>-|TRBV27|14
CASSFVGSLDTQYF
>-|TRBV30|16
CAWSRTGEISNQPQHF
>-|TRBV4-3|14
CASSQGGGTYEQYF
>-|TRBV18|12
CASSPELGTQYF
>-|TRBV6-1|19
CASSEEGGPQWVTKNIQYF
>TRBD1|TRBV9|15
CASSVSTGLTGELFF
>-|TRBV4-3|15
CASSQEGDSYSPLHF
>-|TRBV6-6|13
CASSYPGGWGYTF
>-|TRBV19|13
CASSTSMPRAAFF
>TRBD1|TRBV5-1|15
CASTDRGATNEKLFF
>TRBD2|TRBV6-1|14
CASSEISGGDTQYF
>-|TRBV29-1|17
CSVEENRAIPSTDTQYF
>-|TRBV28|14
CASSLRRGNQPQHF
>TRBD2|TRBV27|17
CASKGLAGGPEEETQYF
>TRBD2|TRBV28|14
CASSSGGPQETQYF
>-|TRBV6-1|14
CASSASRRDSPLHF
>TRBD1|TRBV6-5|15
CASSLTGANTGELFF
>-|TRBV5-8|12
CASSTAAETQYF
>-|TRBV4-3|14
CASSQRGGTEAQYF
>-|TRBV7-2|13
CASSSAFTGELFF
>-|TRBV6-5|15
CASSAGPPPYYEQYF
>-|TRBV5-4|13
CASSSQGNGELFF
>TRBD1|TRBV5-1|15
CASSWGTGGIYEQYF
>-|TRBV27|14
CASSLSGGANEQFF
>TRBD2|TRBV15|14
CATSRAGGPQTQYF
>-|TRBV19|11
CASSRAEELFF